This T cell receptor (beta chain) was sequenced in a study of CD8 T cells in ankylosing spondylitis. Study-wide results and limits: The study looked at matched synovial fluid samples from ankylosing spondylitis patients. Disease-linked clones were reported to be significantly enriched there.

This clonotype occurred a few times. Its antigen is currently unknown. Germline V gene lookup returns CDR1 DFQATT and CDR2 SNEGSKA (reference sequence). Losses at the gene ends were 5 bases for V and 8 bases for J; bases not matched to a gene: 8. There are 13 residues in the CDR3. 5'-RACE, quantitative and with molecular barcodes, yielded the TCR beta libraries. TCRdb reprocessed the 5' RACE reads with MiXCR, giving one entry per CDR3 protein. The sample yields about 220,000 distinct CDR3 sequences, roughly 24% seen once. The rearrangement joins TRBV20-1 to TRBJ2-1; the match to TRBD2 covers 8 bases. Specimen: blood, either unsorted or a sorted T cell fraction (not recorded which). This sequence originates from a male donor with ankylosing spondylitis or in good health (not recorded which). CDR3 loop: CSAQSGSVHEQFF. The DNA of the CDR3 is TGCAGTGCTCAGAGCGGGAGCGTCCATGAGCAGTTCTTC.